Presented here are 20 T cell receptor beta chains from one specimen sequenced in a study of control samples from healthy donors and cancer patients. Some clones are missing from TCRdb's copy, which holds only in-frame ones; the method was immunoSEQ multiplex PCR. The sample lists 110,000 to 150,000 clones; around 90% were seen once. Sequences were obtained from blood. These TCRs come from a man aged 30 to 45 in good health.

The genes are TRBV19 and TRBJ1-1, with no clear D. Trimming removed 3 bases at V and 6 bases at J, with 5 bases between. Looked up from germline, CDR1 is LNHDA and CDR2 is SQIVND (reference sequence). The CDR3 has 11 residues. CDR3 amino acids: CASSIFAEAFF. The CDR3 region has the DNA TGTGCCAGTAGTATTTTCGCTGAAGCTTTCTTT.

The chain links TRBV3-1 (or the pseudogene TRBV3-2) to TRBJ1-2; D not resolved. The CDR3 contains 14 residues. The V gene's germline CDR1 is LGHDT and CDR2 YNNKEL (reference sequence). V was trimmed by 4 bases and J by 5 bases, leaving 14 bases between them. CDR3 bases: TGTGCCAGCAGCCCTGGAACTGACGTGTATGGCTACACCTTC. Its protein product is CASSPGTDVYGYTF.

The rearrangement links TRBV24-1 to TRBJ2-1; 10 bases fit TRBD2. This CDR3 has 15 residues. Germline V gene data show CDR1 as KGHDR and CDR2 as SFDVKD. J was trimmed by 5 bases and V by 7 bases; bases with no gene match: 7. For the CDR3, the DNA is TGTGCCACCAGCTTAGCGGGAGGCGACAACAATGAGCAGTTCTTC. Protein product: CATSLAGGDNNEQFF.

This chain uses TRBV14 with TRBJ2-3; D uncertain. In germline, CDR1 is SGHDN, CDR2 FVKESK. V lost 4 bases and J lost 3, with 14 bases in between. The CDR3 consists of 15 residues. The CDR3 here is CASSPGWSRTDTQYF. The CDR3 nucleotides are TGTGCCAGCAGCCCCGGATGGAGTAGGACAGATACGCAGTATTTT. Full variable domain (remainder filled in from reference TRBV14 and TRBJ2-3): EAGVTQFPSHSVIEKGQTVTLRCDPISGHDNLYWYRRVMGKEIKFLLHFVKESKQDESGMPNNRFLAERTGGTYSTLKVQPAELEDSGVYFCASSPGWSRTDTQYFGPGTRLTVL.

This chain uses TRBV6-5 with TRBJ2-1; D unclear. Between the trimmed V and J ends, which lost 0 bases and 7 bases, there was a span of 10 bases. The V gene's germline CDR1 is MNHEY and CDR2 SVGAGI. The CDR3 covers 14 residues. This CDR3 is CASSYSLSVNEQFF. The CDR3 region has the DNA TGTGCCAGCAGTTACTCCCTCTCCGTGAATGAGCAGTTCTTC.

The chain combines TRBV18 with TRBJ2-7; D possibly corresponds to TRBD2 (6 bases). Germline assignment: CDR1 KGHSH and CDR2 LQKENI. Trimming cost V 6 bases and J 10 bases, with 25 bases left between them. This CDR3 comprises 15 residues. Here the CDR3 reads CASSNPWAGSRQQYF. CDR3 DNA: TGTGCCAGCTCCAACCCCTGGGCGGGATCCCGCCAACAGTACTTC.

The chain uses TRBV5-5 and TRBJ2-6, with D unclear. Germline V gene data show CDR1 as SGHKS and CDR2 as YYEKEE (reference sequence). Deletions cut 4 bases from V and 1 base from J, with 3 bases between. The CDR3 consists of 13 residues. CDR3 amino acids: CASSQSGANVLTF. In DNA form, the CDR3 reads TGTGCCAGCAGCCAATCTGGGGCCAACGTCCTGACTTTC.

This clone was detected once. The chain carries TRBV7-6 and TRBJ1-5, with D possibly being TRBD1 (6 bases). CDR1 and CDR2 from the germline V gene are SGHVS and FNYEAQ. This CDR3 contains 15 residues. With 0 bases removed from V and 3 bases from J, the gap between germline ends came to 9 bases. CDR3 in DNA: TGTGCCAGCAGCTTAGCCTCAGGGGCCAATCAGCCCCAGCATTTT. Protein product: CASSLASGANQPQHF.

The sample holds one count of this clone. The CDR3 region has the DNA TGCGCCAGCAGCCCGGAGAGGGAGAACACTGAAGCTTTCTTT. It yields the protein CASSPERENTEAFF. This chain connects TRBV5-1 to TRBJ1-1; D not certain. Looked up from germline, CDR1 is SGHRS and CDR2 is YFSETQ. This CDR3 has 14 residues. The V end was cut by 4 bases, the J end by 1 base, with 11 bases between. Full variable domain (missing parts from reference TRBV5-1 and TRBJ1-1): KAGVTQTPRYLIKTRGQQVTLSCSPISGHRSVSWYQQTPGQGLQFLFEYFSETQRNKGNFPGRFSGRQFSNSRSEMNVSTLELGDSALYLCASSPERENTEAFFGQGTRLTVV.

V and J are TRBV2 and TRBJ2-5, with 10 positions matching TRBD1. Germline values: CDR1 SNHLY, CDR2 FYNNEI. J was trimmed by 4 bases and V by 5 bases; bases with no gene match: 10. The CDR3 totals 16 residues. The CDR3 reads CASSPPLDRGPETQYF. Here the CDR3 DNA reads TGTGCCAGCAGTCCGCCCCTCGACAGGGGGCCAGAGACCCAGTACTTC.

The chain uses TRBV7-2 and TRBJ1-4; weak D call: TRBD1 (5 bases). The length of the CDR3 is 14 residues. V dropped 6 bases and J dropped 8 bases, with 16 bases sitting between them. Germline V gives CDR1 SGHTA, CDR2 FQGNSA. For the CDR3, the DNA is TGTGCCAGCAGTACCACGGGGGTGGGGGAAAAACTGTTTTTT. Its translation: CASSTTGVGEKLFF. Variable domain in full (rest from reference TRBV7-2 and TRBJ1-4): GAGVSQSPSNKVTEKGKDVELRCDPISGHTALYWYRQSLGQGLEFLIYFQGNSAPDKSGLPSDRFSAERTGGSVSTLTIQRTQQEDSAVYLCASSTTGVGEKLFFGSGTQLSVL.

The gene calls are TRBV9 and TRBJ2-7; 8 nucleotides match TRBD1. The V gene end was trimmed by 0 bases and the J gene end by 3 bases; junction bases not matched to a gene: 5. From germline, CDR1 is SGDLS and CDR2 YYNGEE. The CDR3 loop spans 15 amino acids. CDR3 bases: TGTGCCAGCAGCGTAGATAGACAGGGGTACTACGAGCAGTACTTC. This translates into CASSVDRQGYYEQYF.

The rearrangement links TRBV7-3 to TRBJ2-7; 7 bases fit TRBD2. Looked up from germline, CDR1 is SGHTA and CDR2 is FQGTGA. The CDR3 runs to 18 residues. Trimming removed 2 bases from V and 5 bases from J; junction bases left unmatched: 18. The CDR3 region is CASSLAGEGTTLAHEQYF. In DNA, the CDR3 is TGTGCCAGCAGCTTAGCGGGGGAGGGGACCACCCTCGCGCACGAGCAGTACTTC.

The rearrangement links TRBV6-2 or TRBV6-3 to TRBJ1-5; D possibly corresponds to TRBD1 (6 bases). Germline CDR1 is MNHEY and CDR2 is SVGEGT. V was cut by 5 bases and J by 6 bases, with 14 bases left in between. The CDR3 spans 14 residues. CDR3 loop: CASSEGGVSQPQHF. The CDR3 DNA reads as TGTGCCAGCAGTGAGGGGGGGGTCTCTCAGCCCCAGCATTTT.

The chain uses TRBV7-9 and TRBJ1-2; D is uncertain. Per the germline V gene, CDR1 is SEHNR and CDR2 is FQNEAQ (reference sequence). Trimming cost V 1 base and J 5 bases, with 5 bases left between them. The CDR3 is 12 residues long. CDR3: CASSLEGYGYTF. CDR3 sequence (DNA): TGTGCCAGCAGCTTAGAAGGTTATGGCTACACCTTC.

This chain uses TRBV2 with TRBJ2-2; no clear D. V dropped 2 bases and J dropped 10 bases, with 8 bases sitting between them. In germline, CDR1 is SNHLY, CDR2 FYNNEI. This CDR3 comprises 12 residues. The CDR3 loop is CASSEMAVELFF. CDR3 nucleotides: TGTGCCAGCAGTGAAATGGCTGTGGAGCTGTTTTTT.

The V call is TRBV6-5, the J call TRBJ2-7; 10 bases line up with TRBD2. The CDR3 loop spans 16 amino acids. V lost 2 bases, J lost 0 bases, and 4 bases stayed unmatched. CDR1 and CDR2 (germline): MNHEY, SVGAGI. DNA of the CDR3: TGTGCCAGCAGTTACCCTTTAGCGGGAGGCTCCTACGAGCAGTACTTC. The encoded protein is CASSYPLAGGSYEQYF.

The chain has TRBV20-1 and TRBJ2-1; no firm D call. V lost 1 base, J lost 10 bases, and 8 bases lay in between. This CDR3 is built from 11 residues. The germline V gene encodes CDR1 DFQATT and CDR2 SNEGSKA (reference sequence). CDR3 in amino acids: CSARGRQEQFF. As DNA, the CDR3 is TGCAGTGCTAGAGGGCGGCAAGAGCAGTTCTTC.

This clone is a singleton in its sample. V and J are TRBV30 and TRBJ1-1; weak D call: TRBD1 (5 bases). Trimming left V 1 base short and J 1 base short, with 7 bases between. The germline V gene has CDR1 GTSNPN and CDR2 SVGIG (reference sequence). CDR3 size: 13 residues. CDR3 sequence: CAWSGGPNTEAFF. In DNA form, the CDR3 reads TGTGCCTGGAGTGGGGGCCCGAACACTGAAGCTTTCTTT. The full variable domain, its missing parts supplied by reference TRBV30 and TRBJ1-1, is SQTIHQWPATLVQPVGSPLSLECTVEGTSNPNLYWYRQAAGRGLQLLFYSVGIGQISSEVPQNLSASRPQDRQFILSSKKLLLSDSGFYLCAWSGGPNTEAFFGQGTRLTVV.

V is TRBV4-3 and J is TRBJ2-1; 9 bases match TRBD1. This CDR3 region has 18 residues. Germline lookup yields CDR1 LGHNA and CDR2 YSLEER. V shed 2 bases and J 4 bases; nucleotides not matched to a gene: 12. Written as DNA, the CDR3 is TGCGCCAGCAGCCAATACCCTCGTAGGGACAGGGAATACAATGAGCAGTTCTTC. Protein sequence: CASSQYPRRDREYNEQFF.